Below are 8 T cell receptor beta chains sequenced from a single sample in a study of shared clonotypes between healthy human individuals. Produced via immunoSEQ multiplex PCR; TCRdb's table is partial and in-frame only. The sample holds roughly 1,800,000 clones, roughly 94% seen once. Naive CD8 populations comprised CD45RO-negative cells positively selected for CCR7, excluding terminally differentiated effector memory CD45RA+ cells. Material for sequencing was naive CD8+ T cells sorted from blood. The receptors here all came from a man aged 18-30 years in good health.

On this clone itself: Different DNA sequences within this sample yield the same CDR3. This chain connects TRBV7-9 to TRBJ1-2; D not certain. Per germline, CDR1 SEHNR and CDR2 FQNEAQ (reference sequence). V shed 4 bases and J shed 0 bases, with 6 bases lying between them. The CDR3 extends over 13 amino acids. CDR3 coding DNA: TGTGCCAGCAGCTCGGGTCCTAACTATGGCTACACCTTC. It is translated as CASSSGPNYGYTF.

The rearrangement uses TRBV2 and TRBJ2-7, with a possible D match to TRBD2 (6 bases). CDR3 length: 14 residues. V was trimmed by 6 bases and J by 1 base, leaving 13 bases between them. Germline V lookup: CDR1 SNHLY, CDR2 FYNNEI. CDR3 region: CASSGPEGSYEQYF. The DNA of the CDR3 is TGTGCCAGCAGCGGACCGGAGGGGTCCTACGAGCAGTACTTC. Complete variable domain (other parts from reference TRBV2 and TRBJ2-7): EPEVTQTPSHQVTQMGQEVILRCVPISNHLYFYWYRQILGQKVEFLVSFYNNEISEKSEIFDDQFSVERPDGSNFTLKIRSTKLEDSAMYFCASSGPEGSYEQYFGPGTRLTVT.

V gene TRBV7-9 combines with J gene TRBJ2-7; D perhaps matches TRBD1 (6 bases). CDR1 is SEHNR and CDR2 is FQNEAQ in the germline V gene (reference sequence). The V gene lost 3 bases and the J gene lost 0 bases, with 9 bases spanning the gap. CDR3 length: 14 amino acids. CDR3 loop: CASSLTGVSYEQYF. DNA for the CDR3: TGTGCCAGCAGCTTGACAGGAGTCTCCTACGAGCAGTACTTC. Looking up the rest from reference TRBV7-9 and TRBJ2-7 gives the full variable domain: DTGVSQNPRHKITKRGQNVTFRCDPISEHNRLYWYRQTLGQGPEFLTYFQNEAQLEKSRLLSDRFSAERPKGSFSTLEIQRTEQGDSAMYLCASSLTGVSYEQYFGPGTRLTVT.

In DNA form, the CDR3 reads TGCAGCGTGGACGGGACTAGCGGGGGGAATGAGCAGTTCTTC. Protein: CSVDGTSGGNEQFF. J is TRBJ2-1 and V is TRBV29-1; TRBD2 agrees at 15 bases. V gave up 6 bases and J gave up 7 bases; unmatched junction bases: 4. Germline CDR1 reads SQVTM; CDR2 reads ANQGSEA. This CDR3 has 14 residues.

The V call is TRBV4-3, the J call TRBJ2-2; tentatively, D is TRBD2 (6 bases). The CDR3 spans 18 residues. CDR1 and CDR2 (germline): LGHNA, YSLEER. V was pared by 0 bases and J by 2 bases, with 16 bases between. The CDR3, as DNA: TGCGCCAGCAGCCAAGAAGATCTCGCTAGCGAAAACACCGGGGAGCTGTTTTTT. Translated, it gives CASSQEDLASENTGELFF.

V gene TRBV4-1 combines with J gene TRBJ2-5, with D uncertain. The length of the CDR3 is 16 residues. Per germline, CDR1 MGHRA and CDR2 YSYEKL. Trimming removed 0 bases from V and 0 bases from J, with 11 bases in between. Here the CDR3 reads CASSQEWSTYQETQYF. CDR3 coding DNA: TGCGCCAGCAGCCAAGAATGGTCTACGTACCAAGAGACCCAGTACTTC.

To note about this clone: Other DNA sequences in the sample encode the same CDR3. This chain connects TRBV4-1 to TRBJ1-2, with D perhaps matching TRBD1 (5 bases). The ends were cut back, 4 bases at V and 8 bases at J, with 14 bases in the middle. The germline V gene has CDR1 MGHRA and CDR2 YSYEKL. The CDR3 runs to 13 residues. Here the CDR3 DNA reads TGCGCCAGCAGCCCGGGGGAGGGGTACGGCTACACCTTC. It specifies CASSPGEGYGYTF.

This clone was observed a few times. The CDR3 sequence: CASSPRVSTYEQYF. The CDR3 nucleotides are TGTGCCAGCAGCCCACGGGTCTCGACCTACGAGCAGTACTTC. The rearrangement links TRBV7-9 to TRBJ2-7; D unclear. There are 14 residues in the CDR3. Trimming removed 5 bases at V and 2 bases at J, with 13 bases between. Looked up from germline, CDR1 is SEHNR and CDR2 is FQNEAQ (reference sequence).